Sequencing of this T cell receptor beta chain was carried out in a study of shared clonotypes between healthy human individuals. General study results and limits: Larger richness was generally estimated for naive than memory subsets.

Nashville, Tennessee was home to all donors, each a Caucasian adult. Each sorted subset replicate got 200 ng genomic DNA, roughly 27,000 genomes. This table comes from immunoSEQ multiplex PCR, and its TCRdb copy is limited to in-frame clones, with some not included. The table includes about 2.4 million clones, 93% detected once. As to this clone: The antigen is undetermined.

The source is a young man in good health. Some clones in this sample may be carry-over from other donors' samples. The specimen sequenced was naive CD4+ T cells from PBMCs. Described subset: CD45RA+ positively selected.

CDR3 sequence: CASSRGGSNQPQHF. The CDR3 DNA is TGTGCCAGCAGCCGGGGGGGTAGCAATCAGCCCCAGCATTTT. V and J are TRBV4-2 and TRBJ1-5; the D gene is possibly TRBD1 (5 bases). V dropped 4 bases and J dropped 0 bases, with 7 bases sitting between them. CDR1 and CDR2 (germline): LGHNA, YNFKEQ. This CDR3 has 14 amino acids.